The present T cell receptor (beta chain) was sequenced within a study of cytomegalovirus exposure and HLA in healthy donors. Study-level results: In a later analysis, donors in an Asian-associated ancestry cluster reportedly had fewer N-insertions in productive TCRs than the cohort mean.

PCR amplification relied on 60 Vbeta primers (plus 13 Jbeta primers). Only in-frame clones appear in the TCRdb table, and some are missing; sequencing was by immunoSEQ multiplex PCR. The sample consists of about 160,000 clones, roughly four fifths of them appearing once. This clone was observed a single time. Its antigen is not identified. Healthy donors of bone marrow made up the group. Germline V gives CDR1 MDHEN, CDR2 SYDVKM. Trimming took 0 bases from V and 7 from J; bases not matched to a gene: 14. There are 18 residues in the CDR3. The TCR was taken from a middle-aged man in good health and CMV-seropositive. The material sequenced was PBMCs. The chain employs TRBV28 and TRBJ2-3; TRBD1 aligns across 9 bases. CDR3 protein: CASSLWRRGGTGPHTQYF. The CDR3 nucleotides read TGTGCCAGCAGTTTATGGAGGAGAGGCGGGACAGGGCCCCATACGCAGTATTTT.